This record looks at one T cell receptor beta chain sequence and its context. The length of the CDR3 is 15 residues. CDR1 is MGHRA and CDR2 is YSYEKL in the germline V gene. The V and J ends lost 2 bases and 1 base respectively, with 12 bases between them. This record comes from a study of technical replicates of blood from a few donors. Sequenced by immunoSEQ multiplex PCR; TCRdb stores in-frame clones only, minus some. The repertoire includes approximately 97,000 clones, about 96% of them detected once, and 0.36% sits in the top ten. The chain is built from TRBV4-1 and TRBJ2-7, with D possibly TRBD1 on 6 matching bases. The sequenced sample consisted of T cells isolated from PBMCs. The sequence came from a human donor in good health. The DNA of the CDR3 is TGCGCCAGCAGCCAATGGCAGGACAGTTCCTACGAGCAGTACTTC. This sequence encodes CASSQWQDSSYEQYF.